This T cell receptor (beta chain) was captured in a study of shared clonotypes between healthy human individuals. Study-level results: In contrast to clonotypes shared by all four donors, non-shared clonotypes had lower generation probabilities.

Germline CDR1 reads LNHDA; CDR2 reads SQIVND (reference sequence). CDR3 length: 14 residues. Trimming stripped 8 bases from V and 1 base from J, with 14 bases between. Positively selected for CCR7, the CD45RO-negative cells used as naive CD8 cells excluded terminally differentiated effector memory CD45RA+ cells. Notes on this clone: Its matching antigen is unknown.

Authors' methods: Filtering of immunoSEQ junctional sequences could not match full-length read filtering. TCRdb keeps only in-frame clones here, not all; method: immunoSEQ multiplex PCR. D and trimming come from the DNA, and the V and J calls and clone size come from that table. The sample lists some 2 million clones, about 95% occurring once. The TCR sequence derives from a young man in good health. This rearrangement joins TRBV19 to TRBJ1-2, with a possible D match to TRBD1 (6 bases). Sequencing input: naive CD8+ T cells sorted from blood. The CDR3 spells CASGWGADNYGYTF. CDR3 sequence (DNA): TGTGCCAGTGGCTGGGGGGCAGATAACTATGGCTACACCTTC. The whole variable domain, remainder taken from reference TRBV19 and TRBJ1-2, is DGGITQSPKYLFRKEGQNVTLSCEQNLNHDAMYWYRQDPGQGLRLIYYSQIVNDFQKGDIAEGYSVSREKKESFPLTVTSAQKNPTAFYLCASGWGADNYGYTFGSGTRLTVV.